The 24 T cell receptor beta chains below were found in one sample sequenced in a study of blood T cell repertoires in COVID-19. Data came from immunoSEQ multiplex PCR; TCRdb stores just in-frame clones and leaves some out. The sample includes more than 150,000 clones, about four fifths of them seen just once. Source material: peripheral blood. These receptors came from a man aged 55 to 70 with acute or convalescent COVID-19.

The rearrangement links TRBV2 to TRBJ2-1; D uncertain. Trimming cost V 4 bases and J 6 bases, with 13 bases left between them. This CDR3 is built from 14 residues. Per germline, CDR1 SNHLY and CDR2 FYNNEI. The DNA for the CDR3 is TGTGCCAGCAGTGCCAGTAACAATATCAATGAGCAGTTCTTC. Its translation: CASSASNNINEQFF. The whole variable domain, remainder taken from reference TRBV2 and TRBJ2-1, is EPEVTQTPSHQVTQMGQEVILRCVPISNHLYFYWYRQILGQKVEFLVSFYNNEISEKSEIFDDQFSVERPDGSNFTLKIRSTKLEDSAMYFCASSASNNINEQFFGPGTRLTVL.

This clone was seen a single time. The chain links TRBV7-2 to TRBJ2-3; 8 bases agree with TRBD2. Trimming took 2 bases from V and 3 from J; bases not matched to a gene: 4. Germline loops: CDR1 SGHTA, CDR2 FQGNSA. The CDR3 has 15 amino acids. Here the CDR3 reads CASSLQASGTDTQYF. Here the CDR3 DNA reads TGTGCCAGCAGCTTACAAGCTAGCGGGACAGATACGCAGTATTTT.

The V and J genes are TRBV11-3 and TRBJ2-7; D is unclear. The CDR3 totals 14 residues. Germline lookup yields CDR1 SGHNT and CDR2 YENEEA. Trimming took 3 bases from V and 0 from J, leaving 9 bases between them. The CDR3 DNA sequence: TGTGCCAGCAGCTTTAGAGGCCTCTCCTACGAGCAGTACTTC. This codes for CASSFRGLSYEQYF.

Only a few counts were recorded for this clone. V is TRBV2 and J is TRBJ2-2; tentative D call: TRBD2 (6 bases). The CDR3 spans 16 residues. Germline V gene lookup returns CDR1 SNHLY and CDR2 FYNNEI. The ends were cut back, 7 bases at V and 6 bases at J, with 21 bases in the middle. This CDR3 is CASTPRPTSSSGELFF. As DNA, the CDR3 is TGTGCCAGCACCCCGAGGCCGACTAGTTCGTCCGGGGAGCTGTTTTTT.

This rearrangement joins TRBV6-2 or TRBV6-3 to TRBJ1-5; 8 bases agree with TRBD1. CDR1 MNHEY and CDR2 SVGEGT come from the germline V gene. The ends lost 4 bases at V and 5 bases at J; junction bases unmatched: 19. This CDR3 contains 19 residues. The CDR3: CASSSPRGQGSFGDQPQHF. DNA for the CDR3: TGTGCCAGCAGTTCCCCCCGCGGACAGGGTTCGTTTGGGGATCAGCCCCAGCATTTT.

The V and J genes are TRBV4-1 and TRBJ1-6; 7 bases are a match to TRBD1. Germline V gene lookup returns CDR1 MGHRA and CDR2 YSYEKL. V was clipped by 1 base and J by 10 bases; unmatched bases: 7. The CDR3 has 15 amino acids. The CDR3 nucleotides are TGCGCCAGCAGCCAAGTGGTCGCAGGGGGGTCACCCCTCCACTTT. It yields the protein CASSQVVAGGSPLHF.

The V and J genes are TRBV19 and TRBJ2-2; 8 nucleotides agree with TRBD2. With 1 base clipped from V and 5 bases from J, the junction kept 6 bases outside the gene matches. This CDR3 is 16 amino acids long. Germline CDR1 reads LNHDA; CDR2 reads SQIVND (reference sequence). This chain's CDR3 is CASSIVPGRGTGELFF. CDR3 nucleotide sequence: TGTGCCAGTAGTATAGTGCCCGGGAGGGGAACCGGGGAGCTGTTTTTT.

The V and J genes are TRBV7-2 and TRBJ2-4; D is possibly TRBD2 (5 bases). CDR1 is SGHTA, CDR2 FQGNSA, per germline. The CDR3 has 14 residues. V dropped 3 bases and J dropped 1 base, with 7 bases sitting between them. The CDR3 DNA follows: TGTGCCAGCAGCTTTGGCGGGGCCAAAAACATTCAGTACTTC. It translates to CASSFGGAKNIQYF.

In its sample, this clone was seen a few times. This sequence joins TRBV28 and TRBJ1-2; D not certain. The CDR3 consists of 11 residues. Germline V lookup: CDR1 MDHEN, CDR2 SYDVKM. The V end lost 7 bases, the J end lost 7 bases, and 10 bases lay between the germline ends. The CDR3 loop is CASNPGSGYTF. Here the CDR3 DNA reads TGTGCCAGCAACCCTGGTAGTGGCTACACCTTC.

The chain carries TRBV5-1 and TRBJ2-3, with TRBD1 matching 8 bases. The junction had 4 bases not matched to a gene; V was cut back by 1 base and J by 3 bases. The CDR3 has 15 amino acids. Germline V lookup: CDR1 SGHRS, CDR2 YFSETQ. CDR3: CASSLTGGTTDTQYF. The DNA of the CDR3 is TGCGCCAGCAGCTTGACAGGGGGTACGACAGATACGCAGTATTTT. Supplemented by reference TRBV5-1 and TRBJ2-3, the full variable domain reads KAGVTQTPRYLIKTRGQQVTLSCSPISGHRSVSWYQQTPGQGLQFLFEYFSETQRNKGNFPGRFSGRQFSNSRSEMNVSTLELGDSALYLCASSLTGGTTDTQYFGPGTRLTVL.

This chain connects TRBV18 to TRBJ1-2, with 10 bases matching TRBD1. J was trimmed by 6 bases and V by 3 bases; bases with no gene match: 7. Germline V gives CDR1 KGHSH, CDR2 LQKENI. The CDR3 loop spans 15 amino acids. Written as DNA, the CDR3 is TGTGCCAGCTCACCGTCGACAGGGGGCGCGAATGGCTACACCTTC. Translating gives CASSPSTGGANGYTF.

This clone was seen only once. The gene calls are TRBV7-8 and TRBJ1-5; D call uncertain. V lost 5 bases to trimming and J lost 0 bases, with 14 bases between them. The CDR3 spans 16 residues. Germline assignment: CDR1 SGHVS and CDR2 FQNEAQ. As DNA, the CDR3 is TGTGCCAGCAGCCCTTTTAGAGGGTATAGCAATCAGCCCCAGCATTTT. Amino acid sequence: CASSPFRGYSNQPQHF.

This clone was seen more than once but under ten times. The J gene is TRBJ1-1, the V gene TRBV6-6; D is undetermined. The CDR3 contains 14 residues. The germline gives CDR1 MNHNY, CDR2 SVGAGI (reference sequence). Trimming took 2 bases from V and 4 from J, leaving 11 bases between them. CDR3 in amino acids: CASSYDDSPTEAFF. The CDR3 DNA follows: TGTGCCAGCAGTTACGATGATAGCCCCACTGAAGCTTTCTTT.

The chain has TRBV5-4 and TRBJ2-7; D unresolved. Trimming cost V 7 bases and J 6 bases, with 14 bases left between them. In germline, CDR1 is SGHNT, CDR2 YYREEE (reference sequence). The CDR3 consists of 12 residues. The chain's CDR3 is CASSLTSGEQYF. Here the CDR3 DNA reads TGTGCCAGCTCCCTGACCTCGGGCGAGCAGTACTTC.

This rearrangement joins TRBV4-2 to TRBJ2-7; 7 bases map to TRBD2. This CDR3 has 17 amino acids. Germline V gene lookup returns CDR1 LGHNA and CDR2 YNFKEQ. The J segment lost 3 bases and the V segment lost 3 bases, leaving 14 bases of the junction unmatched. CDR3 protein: CASSHLLGGLGNYEQYF. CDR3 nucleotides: TGTGCCAGCAGCCACCTCCTCGGAGGACTAGGAAACTACGAGCAGTACTTC.

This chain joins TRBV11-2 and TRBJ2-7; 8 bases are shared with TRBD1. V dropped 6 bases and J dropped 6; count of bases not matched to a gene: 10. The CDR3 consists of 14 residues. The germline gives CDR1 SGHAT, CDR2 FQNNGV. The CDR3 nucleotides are TGTGCCAGCAGGCCGTCGGGACAGGTCGGCGAGCAGTACTTC. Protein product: CASRPSGQVGEQYF. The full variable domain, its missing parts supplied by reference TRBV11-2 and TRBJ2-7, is EAGVAQSPRYKIIEKRQSVAFWCNPISGHATLYWYQQILGQGPKLLIQFQNNGVVDDSQLPKDRFSAERLKGVDSTLKIQPAKLEDSAVYLCASRPSGQVGEQYFGPGTRLTVT.

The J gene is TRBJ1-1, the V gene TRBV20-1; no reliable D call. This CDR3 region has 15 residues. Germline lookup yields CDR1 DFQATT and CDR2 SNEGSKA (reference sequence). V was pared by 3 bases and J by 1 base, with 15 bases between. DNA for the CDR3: TGCAGTGCTAGTAGGGATAGTCTAGCGAACACTGAAGCTTTCTTT. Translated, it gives CSASRDSLANTEAFF.

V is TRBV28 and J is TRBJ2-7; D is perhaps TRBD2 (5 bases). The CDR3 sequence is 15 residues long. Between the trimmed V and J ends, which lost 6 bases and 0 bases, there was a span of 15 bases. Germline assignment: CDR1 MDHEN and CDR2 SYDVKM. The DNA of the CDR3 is TGTGCCAGCAGCCTCCTACTAGGTCCCTCCTACGAGCAGTACTTC. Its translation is CASSLLLGPSYEQYF.

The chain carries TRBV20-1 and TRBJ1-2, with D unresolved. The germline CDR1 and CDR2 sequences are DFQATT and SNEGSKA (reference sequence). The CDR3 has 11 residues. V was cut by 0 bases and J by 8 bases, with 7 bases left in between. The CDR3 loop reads CSARENEGYTF. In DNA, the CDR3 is TGCAGTGCTAGAGAAAACGAGGGCTACACCTTC.

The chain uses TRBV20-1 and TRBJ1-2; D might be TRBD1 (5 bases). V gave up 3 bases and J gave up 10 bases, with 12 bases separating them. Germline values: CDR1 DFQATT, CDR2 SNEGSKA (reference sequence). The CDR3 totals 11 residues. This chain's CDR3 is CSARSRVDYTF. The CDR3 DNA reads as TGCAGTGCTAGGTCCAGGGTCGACTACACCTTC.

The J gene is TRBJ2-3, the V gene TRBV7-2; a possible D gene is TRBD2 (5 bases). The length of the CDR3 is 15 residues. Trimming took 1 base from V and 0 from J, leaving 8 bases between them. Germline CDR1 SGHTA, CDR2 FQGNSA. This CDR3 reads CASSLDGVSTDTQYF. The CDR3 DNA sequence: TGTGCCAGCAGCTTAGACGGGGTTAGCACAGATACGCAGTATTTT.

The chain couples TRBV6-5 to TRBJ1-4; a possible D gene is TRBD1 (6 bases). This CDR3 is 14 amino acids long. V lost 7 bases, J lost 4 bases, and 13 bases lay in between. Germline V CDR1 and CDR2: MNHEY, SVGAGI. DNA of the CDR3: TGTGCCAGCACCTTGGACAGAAGTAATGAAAAACTGTTTTTT. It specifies CASTLDRSNEKLFF.

DNA of the CDR3: TGTGCCAGCAGTCCGTCGGGACAGGGGATTAACTATGGCTACACCTTC. The encoded protein is CASSPSGQGINYGYTF. This chain links TRBV11-2 with TRBJ1-2, with 10 positions matching TRBD1. V gave up 6 bases and J gave up 1 base; unmatched junction bases: 8. Germline CDR1 and CDR2: SGHAT and FQNNGV. The CDR3 extends over 16 amino acids.

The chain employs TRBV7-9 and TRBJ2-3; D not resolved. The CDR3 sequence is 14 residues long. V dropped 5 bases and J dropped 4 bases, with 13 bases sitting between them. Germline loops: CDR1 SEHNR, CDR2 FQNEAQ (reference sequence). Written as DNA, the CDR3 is TGTGCCAGCAGCATCTCGCTGGGCGCAGATACGCAGTATTTT. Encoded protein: CASSISLGADTQYF.